One and the same sample provided the 21 T cell receptor beta chains below, sequenced in a study of blood T cells in healthy people across ages. Together with a sample-barcoded 5' primer, a J-beta primer mix was included in a second PCR lasting roughly 6 to 12 cycles. TCRdb reprocessed the 5' RACE reads via MiXCR and lists one record per CDR3 protein. Counted here are over 700,000 distinct CDR3 sequences, 20% to 25% occurring once; the ten biggest clones make up under 9.5%. These data were likewise used in another study, on T cells of mothers and their children.

The specimen was blood. The receptors stem from a boy younger than 18 in good health.

The rearrangement uses TRBV6-2 or TRBV6-3 and TRBJ2-2; D possibly matches TRBD1 or TRBD2 (5 bases each). The germline V gene encodes CDR1 MNHEY and CDR2 SVGEGT. V gave up 2 bases and J gave up 2 bases, with 12 bases separating them. The CDR3 sequence is 16 residues long. CDR3 region: CASSYEAGTNTGELFF. CDR3 bases: TGTGCCAGCAGTTACGAGGCAGGGACCAACACCGGGGAGCTGTTTTTT.

This clonotype was observed a handful of times. The chain's CDR3 is CASSLAPLNNEQFF. The CDR3 coding sequence is TGTGCCAGCAGCTTAGCGCCGCTTAACAATGAGCAGTTCTTC. This rearrangement joins TRBV7-8 to TRBJ2-5; no definite D call. With the DNA end fitting TRBJ2-1 better, the J assignment may be wrong. CDR1 is SGHVS and CDR2 is FQNEAQ in the germline V gene. The CDR3 totals 14 residues.

V is TRBV7-9 and J is TRBJ1-1; a weak D match, TRBD1 (6 bases). V lost 4 bases to trimming and J lost 4 bases, with 13 bases between them. The CDR3 consists of 14 residues. Germline V CDR1 and CDR2: SEHNR, FQNEAQ (reference sequence). This CDR3 reads CASSWAGDRTEAFF. The CDR3, as DNA: TGTGCCAGCAGCTGGGCAGGGGACCGCACTGAAGCTTTCTTT.

This clonotype was detected only a few times. The CDR3 nucleotides read TGTGCCAGCAGCTTAGGACCAGGCGGGAATGGCTACACCTTC. This codes for CASSLGPGGNGYTF. V and J are TRBV7-8 and TRBJ1-2, with no clear D. Trimming took off 1 base at V and 6 bases at J, with 12 bases between the two ends. Looked up from germline, CDR1 is SGHVS and CDR2 is FQNEAQ. This CDR3 region has 14 residues.

The J gene is TRBJ2-5, the V gene TRBV7-9, with D unclear. V was clipped by 4 bases and J by 1 base, with 10 bases between them. The CDR3 has 14 amino acids. In germline, CDR1 is SEHNR, CDR2 FQNEAQ (reference sequence). CDR3 sequence (DNA): TGTGCCAGCAGCTCTAAGGAATCCCAAGAGACCCAGTACTTC. Translation gives CASSSKESQETQYF.

This chain connects TRBV12-3 or TRBV12-4 to TRBJ1-1; D ambiguous. The CDR3 sequence is 12 residues long. With 1 base removed from V and 7 bases from J, the gap between germline ends came to 7 bases. CDR3 protein: CASSLETYEAFF. The CDR3 DNA follows: TGTGCCAGCAGTTTAGAAACCTATGAAGCTTTCTTT.

A few counts support this clonotype. V and J are TRBV13 and TRBJ1-2; D is unresolved. CDR3 length equals 14 residues. The germline CDR1 and CDR2 sequences are PRHDT and FYEKMQ (reference sequence). The ends were cut back, 5 bases at V and 7 bases at J, with 17 bases in the middle. Here the CDR3 reads CASSASLAGFGYTF. The DNA of the CDR3 is TGTGCCAGCAGCGCCTCCCTTGCCGGGTTTGGCTACACCTTC. Looking up the rest from reference TRBV13 and TRBJ1-2 gives the full variable domain: AAGVIQSPRHLIKEKRETATLKCYPIPRHDTVYWYQQGPGQDPQFLISFYEKMQSDKGSIPDRFSAQQFSDYHSELNMSSLELGDSALYFCASSASLAGFGYTFGSGTRLTVV.

The CDR3: CASSLGGTSEGDQETQYF. The CDR3 DNA reads as TGTGCCAGCAGCTTAGGAGGGACTAGCGAGGGGGACCAAGAGACCCAGTACTTC. The chain recombines TRBV7-9 with TRBJ2-5; 10 bases are shared with TRBD2. The germline gives CDR1 SEHNR, CDR2 FQNEAQ (reference sequence). The ends lost 1 base at V and 0 bases at J; junction bases unmatched: 8. The CDR3 runs to 18 residues.

Concerning this clonotype itself: One base away lies a much larger clone, so this may be a sequencing read error. In DNA form, the CDR3 reads TGCAGTGCTGGGAGTACCTGGAGCAATGAGCAGTTCTTC. This codes for CSAGSTWSNEQFF. The chain combines TRBV20-1 with TRBJ2-1; a possible D gene is TRBD2 (5 bases). This CDR3 has 13 amino acids. Germline loops: CDR1 DFQATT, CDR2 SNEGSKA (reference sequence). V was cut by 5 bases and J by 6 bases, with 14 bases left in between.

The chain has TRBV15 and TRBJ2-5; 13 nucleotides match TRBD2. Near its end, the DNA agrees better with TRBJ2-1, so the J call may be wrong. CDR3 length: 15 residues. Germline-derived CDR1 and CDR2 are LNHNV and YYDKDF (reference sequence). CDR3 in DNA: TGTGCCACCAGCAGCAGGACTAGCGGGAGCGATGAGCAGTTCTTC. This encodes CATSSRTSGSDEQFF.

This clonotype was observed a few times. This chain links TRBV12-3 or TRBV12-4 with TRBJ1-1; D possibly corresponds to TRBD1 (6 bases). There are 16 residues in the CDR3. V dropped 3 bases and J dropped 6 bases, with 20 bases sitting between them. The CDR3 DNA follows: TGTGCCAGCAGTTTGGATGCAGGGGCCAGGGGAGCTGAAGCTTTCTTT. The encoded protein is CASSLDAGARGAEAFF.

This rearrangement joins TRBV12-3 or TRBV12-4 to TRBJ2-3; D is uncertain. The CDR3 sequence is 12 residues long. V shed 7 bases and J shed 7 bases, with 12 bases lying between them. CDR3 residues: CASTFSRNTQYF. The DNA for the CDR3 is TGTGCCAGCACCTTCAGCAGGAATACGCAGTATTTT.

This chain connects TRBV7-2 to TRBJ2-5, with 10 bases that match TRBD2. The CDR3 extends over 15 amino acids. After removal of 8 bases from V and 5 bases from J, the junction contained 11 bases not matched to a gene. Germline V gene data show CDR1 as SGHTA and CDR2 as FQGNSA. The CDR3 spells CASQAGGARLETQYF. The CDR3 nucleotides are TGTGCCAGCCAAGCGGGGGGGGCGCGTCTGGAGACCCAGTACTTC.

The sample holds a few counts of this clonotype. The DNA for the CDR3 is TGCAGTGCTAGAGATTCCCAACCGCCCTACGAGCAGTACTTC. Translating gives CSARDSQPPYEQYF. The chain links TRBV20-1 to TRBJ2-5; D is unclear. Near its end, the DNA agrees better with TRBJ2-7, so the J call may be wrong. Looked up from germline, CDR1 is DFQATT and CDR2 is SNEGSKA (reference sequence). This CDR3 has 14 residues.

This clonotype showed up just a few times. The rearrangement joins TRBV13 to TRBJ2-5; D call uncertain. The J call is doubtful: the DNA matches TRBJ2-7 better. Germline values: CDR1 PRHDT, CDR2 FYEKMQ (reference sequence). This CDR3 contains 14 residues. The CDR3 DNA reads TGTGCCAGCAGCTCCTTTGAGGTTAACTACGAGCAGTACTTC. Its protein product is CASSSFEVNYEQYF.

This clonotype has a handful of counts. The chain links TRBV20-1 to TRBJ1-2; D is perhaps TRBD1 (6 bases). The germline gives CDR1 DFQATT, CDR2 SNEGSKA (reference sequence). Between the trimmed V and J ends, which lost 6 bases and 6 bases, there was a span of 23 bases. The CDR3 is 15 residues long. The CDR3 sequence: CSAKGERGTANGYTF. The CDR3 region has the DNA TGCAGTGCGAAGGGGGAGAGGGGGACGGCGAATGGCTACACCTTC.

There are many counts of this clonotype. The V gene is TRBV29-1, the J gene TRBJ2-6; D gene ambiguous. V shed 3 bases and J shed 0 bases, with 3 bases lying between them. Germline values: CDR1 SQVTM, CDR2 ANQGSEA. This CDR3 region has 13 residues. The CDR3 coding sequence is TGCAGCGTTGAGGTCTCTGGGGCCAACGTCCTGACTTTC. This gives the protein CSVEVSGANVLTF.

This clonotype was counted at least ten times. The V and J genes are TRBV3-1 and TRBJ2-4, with D uncertain. The CDR3 extends over 15 amino acids. Germline V lookup: CDR1 LGHDT, CDR2 YNNKEL (reference sequence). Between the trimmed V and J ends, which lost 2 bases and 3 bases, there was a span of 11 bases. The CDR3 loop reads CASSQSDLDKNIQYF. The DNA of the CDR3 is TGTGCCAGCAGCCAATCGGATCTAGACAAAAACATTCAGTACTTC.

There are a few counts of this clonotype. The V call is TRBV5-1, the J call TRBJ2-1; the match to TRBD2 covers 12 bases. This CDR3 comprises 16 residues. Germline values: CDR1 SGHRS, CDR2 YFSETQ. V trimming: 1 base; J trimming: 8 bases; junction bases outside the gene matches: 7. CDR3 DNA sequence: TGCGCCAGCAGCTTGCGGCTAGCGGGAGGGCCGGATGAGCAGTTCTTC. It yields the protein CASSLRLAGGPDEQFF.

The sample holds a few counts of this clonotype. The chain recombines TRBV29-1 with TRBJ1-1, with 7 bases lining up with TRBD1. Germline loops: CDR1 SQVTM, CDR2 ANQGSEA. The CDR3 sequence is 11 residues long. The J segment lost 7 bases and the V segment lost 6 bases, leaving 5 bases of the junction unmatched. The CDR3 DNA reads TGCAGCGTGGGGGACAGCCTTGAAGCTTTCTTT. Its protein product is CSVGDSLEAFF. Full variable domain (remainder filled in from reference TRBV29-1 and TRBJ1-1): SAVISQKPSRDICQRGTSLTIQCQVDSQVTMMFWYRQQPGQSLTLIATANQGSEATYESGFVIDKFPISRPNLTFSTLTVSNMSPEDSSIYLCSVGDSLEAFFGQGTRLTVV.

This clonotype was counted a few times. The DNA of the CDR3 is TGTGCCAGCAGTTACGAGGGGTCGGAAACAGATACGCAGTATTTT. Protein product: CASSYEGSETDTQYF. This chain links TRBV6-5 with TRBJ2-3; D could derive from TRBD1 or TRBD2 (5 bases each). The CDR3 contains 15 residues. CDR1 and CDR2 from the germline V gene are MNHEY and SVGAGI. Trimming pared 2 bases from V and 3 bases from J, leaving 12 bases between.